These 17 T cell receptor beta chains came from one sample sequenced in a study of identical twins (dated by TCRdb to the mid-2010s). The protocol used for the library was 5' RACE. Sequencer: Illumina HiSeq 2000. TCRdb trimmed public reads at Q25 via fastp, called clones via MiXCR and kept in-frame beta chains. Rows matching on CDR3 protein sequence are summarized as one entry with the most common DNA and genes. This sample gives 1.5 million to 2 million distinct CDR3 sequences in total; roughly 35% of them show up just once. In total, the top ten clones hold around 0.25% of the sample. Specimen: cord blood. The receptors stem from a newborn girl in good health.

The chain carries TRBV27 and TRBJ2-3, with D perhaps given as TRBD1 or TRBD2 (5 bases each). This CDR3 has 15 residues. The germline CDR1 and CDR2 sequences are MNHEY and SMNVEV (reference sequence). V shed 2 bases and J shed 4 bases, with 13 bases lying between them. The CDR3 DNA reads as TGTGCCAGCAGTTTAGGCCGAGGGGCCCCAGATACGCAGTATTTT. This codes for CASSLGRGAPDTQYF.

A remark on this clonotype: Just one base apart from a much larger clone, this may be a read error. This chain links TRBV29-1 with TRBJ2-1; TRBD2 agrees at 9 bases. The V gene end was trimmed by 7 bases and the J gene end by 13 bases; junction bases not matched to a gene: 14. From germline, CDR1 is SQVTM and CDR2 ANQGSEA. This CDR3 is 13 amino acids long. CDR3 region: CSAIAGARETQFF. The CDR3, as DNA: TGCAGCGCCATAGCGGGAGCCAGAGAGACCCAGTTCTTC.

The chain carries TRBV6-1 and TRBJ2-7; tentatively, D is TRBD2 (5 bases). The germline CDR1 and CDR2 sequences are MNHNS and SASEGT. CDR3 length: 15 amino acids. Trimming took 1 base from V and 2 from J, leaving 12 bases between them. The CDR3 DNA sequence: TGTGCCAGCAGTGAAGGGAGGTCACCCCCCTACGAGCAGTACTTC. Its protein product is CASSEGRSPPYEQYF.

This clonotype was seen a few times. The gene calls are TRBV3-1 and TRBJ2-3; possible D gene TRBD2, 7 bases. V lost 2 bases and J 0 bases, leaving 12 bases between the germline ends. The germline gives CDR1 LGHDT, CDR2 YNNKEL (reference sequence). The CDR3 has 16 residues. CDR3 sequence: CASSQLGGGSTDTQYF. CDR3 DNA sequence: TGTGCCAGCAGCCAATTAGGGGGGGGGAGCACAGATACGCAGTATTTT.

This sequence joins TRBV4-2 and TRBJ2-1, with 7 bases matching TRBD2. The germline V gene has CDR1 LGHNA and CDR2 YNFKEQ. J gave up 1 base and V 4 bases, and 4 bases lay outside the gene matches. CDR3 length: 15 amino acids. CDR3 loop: CASSRGSGSYNEQFF. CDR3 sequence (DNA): TGTGCCAGCAGCCGGGGTAGCGGGTCCTACAATGAGCAGTTCTTC.

The CDR3 DNA follows: TGTGCCAGCAGCTTCCATGGGCCCAATGAGCAGTACTTC. Translated: CASSFHGPNEQYF. The chain joins TRBV3-1 to TRBJ2-4, with no clear D. Germline V lookup: CDR1 LGHDT, CDR2 YNNKEL (reference sequence). This CDR3 region has 13 residues. Trimming left V 5 bases short and J 13 bases short, with 18 bases between.

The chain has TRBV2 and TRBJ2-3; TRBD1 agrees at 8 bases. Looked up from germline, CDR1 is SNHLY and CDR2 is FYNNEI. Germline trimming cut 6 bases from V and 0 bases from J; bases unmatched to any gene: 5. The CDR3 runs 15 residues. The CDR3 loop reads CASRTTGASTDTQYF. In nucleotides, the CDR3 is TGTGCCAGCAGGACGACAGGGGCTAGCACAGATACGCAGTATTTT.

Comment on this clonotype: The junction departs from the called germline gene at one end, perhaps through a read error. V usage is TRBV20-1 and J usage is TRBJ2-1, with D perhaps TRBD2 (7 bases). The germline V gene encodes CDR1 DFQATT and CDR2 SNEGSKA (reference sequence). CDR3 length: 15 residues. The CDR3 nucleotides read TGCAGTGCTAGATCTGTGGCGGGGGCCTATAATGAGCAGTTCTTC. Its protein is CSARSVAGAYNEQFF.

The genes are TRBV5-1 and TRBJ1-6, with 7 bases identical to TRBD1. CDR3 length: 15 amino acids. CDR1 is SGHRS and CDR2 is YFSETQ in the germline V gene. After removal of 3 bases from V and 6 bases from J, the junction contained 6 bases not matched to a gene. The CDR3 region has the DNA TGCGCCAGCAGCTCGGCACAGGGGACTAATTCACCCCTCCACTTT. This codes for CASSSAQGTNSPLHF.

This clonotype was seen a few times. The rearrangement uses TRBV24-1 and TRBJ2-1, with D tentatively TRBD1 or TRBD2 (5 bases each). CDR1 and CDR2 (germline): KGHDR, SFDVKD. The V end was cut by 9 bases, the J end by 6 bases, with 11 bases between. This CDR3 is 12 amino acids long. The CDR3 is CATGTPCNEQFF. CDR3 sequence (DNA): TGTGCCACCGGGACGCCTTGCAATGAGCAGTTCTTC.

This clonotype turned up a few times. In DNA, the CDR3 is TGCGCCAGCAGCTTGGATTCCAGCGGGAACACAGATACGCAGTATTTT. It specifies CASSLDSSGNTDTQYF. The genes are TRBV5-1 and TRBJ2-3; TRBD2 agrees at 7 bases. Germline V CDR1 and CDR2: SGHRS, YFSETQ. The CDR3 has 16 amino acids. The ends lost 0 bases at V and 2 bases at J; junction bases unmatched: 6.

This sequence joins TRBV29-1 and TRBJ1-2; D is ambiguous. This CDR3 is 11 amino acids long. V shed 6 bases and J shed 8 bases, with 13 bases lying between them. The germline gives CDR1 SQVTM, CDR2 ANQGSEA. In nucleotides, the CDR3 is TGCAGCGTCTATGACGGGTACGGCTACACCTTC. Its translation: CSVYDGYGYTF.

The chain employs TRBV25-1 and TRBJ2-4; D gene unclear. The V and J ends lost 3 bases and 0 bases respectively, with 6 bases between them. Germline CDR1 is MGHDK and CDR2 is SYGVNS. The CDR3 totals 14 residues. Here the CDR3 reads CASSEGKAKNIQYF. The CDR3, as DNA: TGTGCCAGCAGTGAGGGGAAAGCCAAAAACATTCAGTACTTC.

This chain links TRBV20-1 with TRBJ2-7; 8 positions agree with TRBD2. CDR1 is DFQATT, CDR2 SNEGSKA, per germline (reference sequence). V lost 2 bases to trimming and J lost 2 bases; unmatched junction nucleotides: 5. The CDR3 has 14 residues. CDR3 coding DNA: TGCAGTGCTAGACCCCGACTAGCGCCCTACGAGCAGTACTTC. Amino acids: CSARPRLAPYEQYF.

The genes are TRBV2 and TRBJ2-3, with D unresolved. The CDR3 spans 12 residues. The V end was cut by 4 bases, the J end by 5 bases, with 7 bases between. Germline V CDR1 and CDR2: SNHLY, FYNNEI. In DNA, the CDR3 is TGTGCCAGCAGTGTCTGGCAAGATACGCAGTATTTT. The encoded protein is CASSVWQDTQYF.

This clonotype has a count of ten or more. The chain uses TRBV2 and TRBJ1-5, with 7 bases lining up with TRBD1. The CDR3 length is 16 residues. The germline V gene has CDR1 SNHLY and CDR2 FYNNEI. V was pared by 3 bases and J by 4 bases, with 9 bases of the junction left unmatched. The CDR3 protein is CASSDSGTERNQPQHF. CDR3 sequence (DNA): TGTGCCAGCAGTGATTCCGGGACAGAAAGGAATCAGCCCCAGCATTTT.

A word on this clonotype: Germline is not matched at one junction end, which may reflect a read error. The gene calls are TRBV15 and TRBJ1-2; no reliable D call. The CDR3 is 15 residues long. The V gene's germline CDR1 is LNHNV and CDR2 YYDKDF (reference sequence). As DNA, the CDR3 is TGTGCCACCGGCAGAGATTGGGCTACAGCTTATGGCTACACCTTC. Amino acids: CATGRDWATAYGYTF.